The 15 T cell receptor beta chains below were found in one sample sequenced in a study of cytomegalovirus exposure and HLA in healthy donors. The PCR made use of 60 Vbeta and 13 Jbeta primers. This table comes from immunoSEQ multiplex PCR, and its TCRdb copy is limited to in-frame clones, with some not included. The table records approximately 150,000 clones, 80% to 90% of them present only once. The sample comprised PBMCs. These receptors originate from a man aged 25 to 40 in good health and CMV-seropositive.

This clone has just one count. This rearrangement joins TRBV19 to TRBJ2-1, with 8 bases fitting TRBD1. J was trimmed by 4 bases and V by 6 bases; bases with no gene match: 11. CDR1 and CDR2 (germline): LNHDA, SQIVND (reference sequence). The CDR3 sequence is 16 residues long. The CDR3 sequence: CASRPTGARGYNEQFF. In DNA form, the CDR3 reads TGTGCCAGTAGGCCGACAGGGGCGAGGGGATACAATGAGCAGTTCTTC.

Worth noting for this clone: This sample includes further DNA sequences coding for the same CDR3. The chain is built from TRBV5-1 and TRBJ1-2, with D possibly matching TRBD1 (6 bases). V lost 0 bases, J lost 6 bases, and 6 bases lay in between. There are 12 residues in the CDR3. Germline V gene sequence: CDR1 SGHRS, CDR2 YFSETQ. CDR3 bases: TGCGCCAGCAGCTTGGACAGGGATGGCTACACCTTC. Encoded protein: CASSLDRDGYTF.

The chain recombines TRBV18 with TRBJ2-3; possibly TRBD2 for D (6 bases). CDR1 is KGHSH, CDR2 LQKENI, per germline. The V end was cut by 6 bases, the J end by 4 bases, with 11 bases between. The CDR3 length is 13 residues. The CDR3 nucleotides are TGTGCCAGCTCGCGGGGAGGCGCAGATACGCAGTATTTT. It encodes CASSRGGADTQYF.

The CDR3 DNA sequence: TGTGCCAGCAGCTCGACAGAACAGGGAAACGAGCAGTACTTC. This codes for CASSSTEQGNEQYF. The genes are TRBV11-2 and TRBJ2-7; D is possibly TRBD1 (6 bases). Trimming shortened V by 4 bases and J by 5 bases, and 15 bases separated the two germline ends. The CDR3 is 14 amino acids. Looked up from germline, CDR1 is SGHAT and CDR2 is FQNNGV.

The gene calls are TRBV7-8 and TRBJ1-3; 7 bases agree with TRBD1. V lost 4 bases to trimming and J lost 0 bases; unmatched junction nucleotides: 6. This CDR3 spans 16 amino acids. From germline, CDR1 is SGHVS and CDR2 FQNEAQ. In DNA, the CDR3 is TGTGCCAGCAGCTACGGGGACAGACTCTCTGGAAACACCATATATTTT. Its protein product is CASSYGDRLSGNTIYF.

The chain uses TRBV5-3 and TRBJ2-3; the match to TRBD2 covers 11 bases. TRBV5-3 counts as an open reading frame of uncertain function. There are 16 residues in the CDR3. The junction had 3 bases not matched to a gene; V was cut back by 0 bases and J by 3 bases. The CDR3 region is CARSLGTSGSTDTQYF. The CDR3 region has the DNA TGTGCCAGAAGCTTGGGAACTAGCGGGAGTACAGATACGCAGTATTTT.

This chain joins TRBV18 and TRBJ1-2, with TRBD1 as a possible D gene (6 bases). This CDR3 spans 16 amino acids. Between the trimmed V and J ends, which lost 6 bases and 5 bases, there was a span of 22 bases. Germline V gives CDR1 KGHSH, CDR2 LQKENI. This CDR3 is CASSTTLQDSLYGYTF. The CDR3 DNA is TGTGCCAGCTCGACAACCTTACAGGACAGTCTTTATGGCTACACCTTC.

The V and J genes are TRBV4-2 and TRBJ2-3, with TRBD2 identical over 10 bases. V lost 1 base and J lost 3; bases outside the gene matches: 4. Germline-derived CDR1 and CDR2 are LGHNA and YNFKEQ. This CDR3 contains 16 residues. The CDR3 loop is CASSQGSSGRTDTQYF. The DNA of the CDR3 is TGTGCCAGCAGCCAAGGGTCTAGCGGGAGAACAGATACGCAGTATTTT.

This clone was seen a handful of times. The chain recombines TRBV7-8 with TRBJ2-1, with 9 bases fitting TRBD2. The CDR3 consists of 13 residues. V was clipped by 2 bases and J by 10 bases; unmatched bases: 3. In germline, CDR1 is SGHVS, CDR2 FQNEAQ. The CDR3 bases are TGTGCCAGCAGCTTAAGAGCGGGAGGCGAGCAGTTCTTC. Amino acids: CASSLRAGGEQFF.

The chain recombines TRBV2 with TRBJ2-1; 13 bases match TRBD2. The germline gives CDR1 SNHLY, CDR2 FYNNEI. This CDR3 has 14 amino acids. V gave up 6 bases and J gave up 6 bases; unmatched junction bases: 2. The DNA for the CDR3 is TGTGCCAGCAGAGGGACTAGCGGGACCAATGAGCAGTTCTTC. Protein: CASRGTSGTNEQFF. Drawing the rest from reference TRBV2 and TRBJ2-1, the complete variable domain is EPEVTQTPSHQVTQMGQEVILRCVPISNHLYFYWYRQILGQKVEFLVSFYNNEISEKSEIFDDQFSVERPDGSNFTLKIRSTKLEDSAMYFCASRGTSGTNEQFFGPGTRLTVL.

The genes are TRBV21-1 and TRBJ2-7; TRBD2, the D gene given by the table, was not confirmed from the DNA. TRBV21-1 is listed as a pseudogene. This CDR3 is built from 17 residues. Here the CDR3 reads CASSPYPLRSGRYEQYF. CDR3 nucleotides: TGTGCCAGCAGCCCATACCCCCTGCGTTCGGGAAGGTACGAGCAGTACTTC.

This chain uses TRBV6-6 with TRBJ2-3; D is possibly TRBD1 (6 bases). The CDR3 contains 12 residues. The V end lost 9 bases, the J end lost 4 bases, and 11 bases lay between the germline ends. Per the germline V gene, CDR1 is MNHNY and CDR2 is SVGAGI (reference sequence). CDR3 loop: CASGQMADTQYF. The CDR3 region has the DNA TGTGCCAGTGGACAGATGGCAGATACGCAGTATTTT.

The V call is TRBV18, the J call TRBJ1-5; D is uncertain. The CDR3 contains 15 residues. The V gene's germline CDR1 is KGHSH and CDR2 LQKENI. Trimming cost V 3 bases and J 4 bases, with 13 bases left between them. This CDR3 is CASSPSTRENQPQHF. CDR3 DNA sequence: TGTGCCAGCTCACCGTCGACACGGGAAAATCAGCCCCAGCATTTT.

The CDR3 region is CASSMGTFQETQYF. CDR3 DNA: TGTGCCAGTAGTATGGGGACTTTTCAAGAGACCCAGTACTTC. The V gene is TRBV19, the J gene TRBJ2-5, with D tentatively TRBD2 (6 bases). V shed 3 bases and J shed 2 bases, with 10 bases lying between them. Germline assignment: CDR1 LNHDA and CDR2 SQIVND (reference sequence). This CDR3 is 14 amino acids long.

The chain uses TRBV14 and TRBJ1-3; TRBD1 is a possible D gene (6 bases). V lost 6 bases to trimming and J lost 0 bases, with 12 bases between them. The CDR3 totals 15 residues. Per the germline V gene, CDR1 is SGHDN and CDR2 is FVKESK. CDR3 amino acids: CASREQGLSGNTIYF. CDR3 nucleotide sequence: TGTGCCAGCAGAGAACAGGGTCTCTCTGGAAACACCATATATTTT.